Here is one T cell receptor (beta chain) with its context. This record belongs to a study of T-cell reconstitution after alpha-beta-depleted transplantation in children. Unique molecular identifiers were incorporated during preparation of the TCRbeta library. In TCRdb, the PCR reads were re-called with MiXCR into one record per CDR3 protein. The table includes 700,000 to 950,000 distinct CDR3 sequences, less than 20% detected once. The CDR3 totals 21 residues. The sequence came from a male patient aged 10 to 17 who had a stem cell transplant for acute lymphoblastic leukemia, so the T cells may come from the graft donor. The rearrangement joins TRBV21-1 to TRBJ2-2; the table's D call, TRBD2, was not checked against the DNA. TRBV21-1 is a pseudogene locus. The sequences come from PBMCs, mostly from graft donor cells, collected 360 days after TCRalphabeta/CD19-depleted stem cell transplant. This chain's CDR3 is CASSKVGLAGGPRLDTGELFF. The DNA of the CDR3 is TGTGCCAGCAGCAAAGTGGGACTAGCGGGAGGGCCGCGATTGGACACCGGGGAGCTGTTTTTT.